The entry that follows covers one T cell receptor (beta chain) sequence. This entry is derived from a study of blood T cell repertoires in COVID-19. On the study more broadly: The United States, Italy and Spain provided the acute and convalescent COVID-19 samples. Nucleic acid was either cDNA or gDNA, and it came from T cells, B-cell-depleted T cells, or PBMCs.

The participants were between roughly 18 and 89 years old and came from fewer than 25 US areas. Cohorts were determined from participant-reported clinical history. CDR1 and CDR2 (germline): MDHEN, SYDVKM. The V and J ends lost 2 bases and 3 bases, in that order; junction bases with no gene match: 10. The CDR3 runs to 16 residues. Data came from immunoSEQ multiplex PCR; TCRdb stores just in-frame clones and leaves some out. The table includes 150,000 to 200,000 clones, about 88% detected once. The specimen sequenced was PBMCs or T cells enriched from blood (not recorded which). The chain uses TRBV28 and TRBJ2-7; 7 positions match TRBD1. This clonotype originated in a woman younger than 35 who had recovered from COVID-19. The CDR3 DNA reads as TGTGCCAGCAGTTTACCCCAAGGGGGCTGGGTCTACGAGCAGTACTTC. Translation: CASSLPQGGWVYEQYF. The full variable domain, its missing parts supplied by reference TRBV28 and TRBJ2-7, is DVKVTQSSRYLVKRTGEKVFLECVQDMDHENMFWYRQDPGLGLRLIYFSYDVKMKEKGDIPEGYSVSREKKERFSLILESASTNQTSMYLCASSLPQGGWVYEQYFGPGTRLTVT.